The 15 T cell receptor beta chains below were found in one sample sequenced in a study of T cell responses to AZD1222 COVID-19 vaccine. Assay: immunoSEQ multiplex PCR; the TCRdb copy retains only in-frame clones and omits some. The table shows approximately 180,000 clones, with 90% to 95% occurring only once. Sequenced here: peripheral blood, sampled 28 days after the second dose of the MenACWY control vaccine. The receptors stem from an adult who received the MenACWY meningococcal vaccine as a control.

The chain uses TRBV29-1 and TRBJ2-7, with 8 positions matching TRBD1. V lost 3 bases, J lost 6 bases, and 10 bases stayed unmatched. The CDR3 is 14 residues long. Germline CDR1 SQVTM, CDR2 ANQGSEA. As DNA, the CDR3 is TGCAGCGTTGATTGGACAGGGAGAGTTGGCGAGCAGTACTTC. The encoded protein is CSVDWTGRVGEQYF.

The CDR3 DNA sequence: TGTGCCAGCACCCGATTTCTAGAGCTTAATTCACCCCTCCACTTT. Translating it yields CASTRFLELNSPLHF. The chain carries TRBV7-9 and TRBJ1-6; D ambiguous. Trimming took off 7 bases at V and 6 bases at J, with 16 bases between the two ends. This CDR3 is built from 15 residues. Germline CDR1 reads SEHNR; CDR2 reads FQNEAQ (reference sequence).

The chain has TRBV6-2 or TRBV6-3 and TRBJ1-2; perhaps TRBD1 as D (6 bases). V was cut by 2 bases and J by 4 bases, with 17 bases left in between. Per the germline V gene, CDR1 is MNHEY and CDR2 is SVGEGT. This CDR3 comprises 16 residues. CDR3 in amino acids: CASSYTYREESYGYTF. As DNA, the CDR3 is TGTGCCAGCAGTTACACCTACAGGGAGGAAAGCTATGGCTACACCTTC.

The gene calls are TRBV4-2 and TRBJ1-6; a weak D match, TRBD1 (5 bases). Between the trimmed V and J ends, which lost 5 bases and 9 bases, there was a span of 14 bases. The CDR3 extends over 14 amino acids. CDR1 is LGHNA, CDR2 YNFKEQ, per germline. CDR3 nucleotides: TGTGCCAGCAGCGGGGGAGGGAGGGGTTCACCCCTCCACTTT. This sequence encodes CASSGGGRGSPLHF.

In its sample, this clone was seen once. The V gene is TRBV27, the J gene TRBJ1-1; D is unclear. V lost 5 bases and J 2 bases, leaving 15 bases between the germline ends. Germline CDR1 MNHEY, CDR2 SMNVEV (reference sequence). This CDR3 contains 15 residues. This chain's CDR3 is CASSREPGRNTEAFF. In DNA, the CDR3 is TGTGCCAGCAGTAGAGAGCCGGGCAGAAACACTGAAGCTTTCTTT.

The rearrangement uses TRBV28 and TRBJ1-1; no reliable D call. The V end was cut by 8 bases, the J end by 0 bases, with 13 bases between. Germline V gene data show CDR1 as MDHEN and CDR2 as SYDVKM. The CDR3 loop spans 14 amino acids. The CDR3 DNA reads as TGTGCCAGCGTGGAGACAACTTTGAACACTGAAGCTTTCTTT. Translating gives CASVETTLNTEAFF. Combining the CDR3 with reference TRBV28 and TRBJ1-1 gives the whole variable domain DVKVTQSSRYLVKRTGEKVFLECVQDMDHENMFWYRQDPGLGLRLIYFSYDVKMKEKGDIPEGYSVSREKKERFSLILESASTNQTSMYLCASVETTLNTEAFFGQGTRLTVV.

This clone has just a few counts. This rearrangement joins TRBV6-2 or TRBV6-3 to TRBJ1-1; 8 bases agree with TRBD1. Germline trimming cut 4 bases from V and 8 bases from J; bases unmatched to any gene: 3. The CDR3 has 12 amino acids. CDR1 and CDR2 (germline): MNHEY, SVGEGT. The CDR3 region is CASSWGTGEAFF. In DNA form, the CDR3 reads TGTGCCAGCAGTTGGGGGACAGGCGAAGCTTTCTTT.

V usage is TRBV18 and J usage is TRBJ1-5, with D perhaps matching TRBD1 (5 bases). This CDR3 is 17 amino acids long. Germline V lookup: CDR1 KGHSH, CDR2 LQKENI. Trimming removed 4 bases at V and 4 bases at J, with 20 bases between. Here the CDR3 reads CASSLVGGLGVNQPQHF. CDR3 sequence (DNA): TGTGCCAGCTCACTAGTCGGGGGTCTGGGGGTAAATCAGCCCCAGCATTTT.

The J gene is TRBJ2-7, the V gene TRBV7-2; possibly TRBD1 for D (8 bases). Germline CDR1 and CDR2: SGHTA and FQGNSA. V lost 8 bases and J 5 bases, leaving 16 bases between the germline ends. The CDR3 consists of 13 residues. Written as DNA, the CDR3 is TGTGCCAGCTATAAACAGGGGGGGAACGAGCAGTACTTC. This gives the protein CASYKQGGNEQYF.

This chain links TRBV14 with TRBJ1-4; D remains ambiguous. The CDR3 is 17 amino acids. CDR1 and CDR2 (germline): SGHDN, FVKESK. The germline V and J ends were trimmed by 0 bases and 8 bases, with 19 bases remaining between them. The CDR3 spells CASSQEGGRSFGEKLFF. The DNA of the CDR3 is TGTGCCAGCAGCCAAGAAGGCGGAAGGAGCTTTGGGGAAAAACTGTTTTTT.

This chain connects TRBV19 to TRBJ1-3, with D hard to call. CDR3 length equals 14 residues. Deletions cut 4 bases from V and 2 bases from J, with 9 bases between. Looked up from germline, CDR1 is LNHDA and CDR2 is SQIVND (reference sequence). The CDR3 coding sequence is TGTGCCAGTAGTACTTCAGGAACTGGAAACACCATATATTTT. It yields the protein CASSTSGTGNTIYF.

The genes are TRBV15 and TRBJ1-2; D remains unclear. The CDR3 spans 15 residues. V lost 1 base and J 3 bases, leaving 12 bases between the germline ends. Per the germline V gene, CDR1 is LNHNV and CDR2 is YYDKDF (reference sequence). This CDR3 reads CATSRGSSTDYGYTF. In DNA, the CDR3 is TGTGCCACCAGCAGAGGGTCCTCAACCGACTATGGCTACACCTTC.

The V call is TRBV6-2 or TRBV6-3, the J call TRBJ1-1, with unresolved D. Germline assignment: CDR1 MNHEY and CDR2 SVGEGT. The CDR3 spans 17 residues. V dropped 2 bases and J dropped 0 bases, with 16 bases sitting between them. The DNA of the CDR3 is TGTGCCAGCAGTTACCAAGTTTGGGAGATCATGAACACTGAAGCTTTCTTT. Encoded protein: CASSYQVWEIMNTEAFF.

The CDR3 loop reads CASSYSMGYGYTF. CDR3 coding DNA: TGTGCCAGCAGTTACTCGATGGGGTATGGCTACACCTTC. The chain carries TRBV6-5 and TRBJ1-2; D remains unclear. The V and J ends lost 0 bases and 5 bases respectively, with 7 bases between them. Looked up from germline, CDR1 is MNHEY and CDR2 is SVGAGI. The length of the CDR3 is 13 residues.

Only one count was recorded for this clone. The J gene is TRBJ2-4, the V gene TRBV27; TRBD1 aligns across 8 bases. Germline V lookup: CDR1 MNHEY, CDR2 SMNVEV (reference sequence). The CDR3 is 15 amino acids. J was trimmed by 6 bases and V by 5 bases; bases with no gene match: 9. The CDR3 loop is CASSPRGQGGNIQYF. CDR3 nucleotides: TGTGCCAGCAGTCCCCGCGGACAGGGAGGAAACATTCAGTACTTC.